This T cell receptor beta chain was captured in a study of T cell responses to AZD1222 COVID-19 vaccine. The study, taken as a whole, reports: CD4 TCRs associated with vaccination spanned spike, dominating at 160-218 and 743-854.

Germline V gives CDR1 SGHRS, CDR2 YFSETQ. The length of the CDR3 is 13 residues. Trimming removed 4 bases from V and 8 bases from J, with 12 bases in between. In the case of this clone: Its antigen is unknown.

Repertoires were generated with immunoSEQ multiplex PCR, while TCRdb's copy carries only in-frame clones and drops some. Of over 130,000 clones listed, 89% are singletons. The chain has TRBV5-1 and TRBJ1-4; D is perhaps TRBD1 (6 bases). The sequence was obtained from an adult in good health. The source was peripheral blood, collected on day 0 of AZD1222 vaccination. CDR3 in DNA: TGCGCCAGCAGCCATGACAGGCCCGAAAAACTGTTTTTT. Its protein product is CASSHDRPEKLFF.